This T cell receptor beta chain was profiled in a study of CD8+CD57+ T cells in acquired aplastic anemia. Looking at the study overall: Quantities of DNA derived from sorted CD4+ and CD8+ cells averaged around 3 ug.

CDR3 length: 17 amino acids. Germline values: CDR1 SEHNR, CDR2 FQNEAQ (reference sequence). V was trimmed by 1 base and J by 13 bases, leaving 23 bases between them. General study results and limits: Approximately 28 CD8+ CDR3 sequences were shared between patients and controls. Statistical testing detected no significant gap in CD8+ Simpson's diversity between patients and controls.

Turning to this clonotype: Antigen unknown.

Genomic DNA provided the template from which TCR beta VDJ and CDR3 profiles were obtained. TCRdb processed the reads anew with MiXCR; each CDR3 protein has one entry. This table has roughly 420,000 distinct CDR3 sequences, under 80% appearing once. The chain recombines TRBV7-9 with TRBJ1-6; D is unresolved. Material for sequencing was sorted CD4+, CD8+, or CD8+CD57+ T cells (not recorded which) from PBMCs. The TCR sequence derives from a human donor in good health, serving as a control. CDR3 DNA: TGTGCCAGCAGCTTAGTTAGCCCGACACATGGGCGTTATCCCCTCCACTTT. Protein sequence: CASSLVSPTHGRYPLHF.